The sequence of this TCR beta chain was determined in a study of radiation and T cells in renal cell carcinoma. On the study more broadly: Nephrectomy followed 15 Gy stereotactic body radiation by 4 weeks. Overall study results and limits: From baseline, blood top tumor clonotypes peaked at 2 weeks post-radiation.

Time point reported: blood 2 weeks post-SBRT. The treatment: 15 Gy SBRT to primary tumor, nephrectomy 4 weeks later. The tumor was a clear cell renal cell carcinoma. Per the germline V gene, CDR1 is SGHVS and CDR2 is FQNEAQ. With 4 bases removed from V and 5 bases from J, the gap between germline ends came to 14 bases. CDR3 length equals 14 residues. With respect to this clone: Antigen: not known.

The protocol was immunoSEQ multiplex PCR, while the TCRdb copy is restricted to in-frame clones and leaves out a portion. The sample lists tens of thousands of clones; roughly four fifths were seen once. The sequence came from a man between 60 and 70 years old with renal cell carcinoma. The gene calls are TRBV7-8 and TRBJ1-2, with D unclear. Sequenced here: blood, sampled from a patient whose treatment included radiotherapy and nephrectomy. This CDR3 reads CASSWPDLKYGYTF. The CDR3 nucleotides read TGTGCCAGCAGCTGGCCGGACTTAAAGTATGGCTACACCTTC.